Many counts were recorded for the clone carrying this TCR beta chain. Its antigen is still unknown. The researchers produced TCR beta cDNA from 400 to 650 ng total RNA with a constant-region primer. Amplification in three nested multiplex PCR rounds with slightly modified ARM-PCR gave rise to TCR beta libraries. Researchers ran the first two PCR rounds for ten to eleven cycles each with TRBV1-TRBV30 forward primers and a C-beta reverse primer. TCRdb passed the multiplex PCR reads through MiXCR, listing each CDR3 protein once. The sample carries fewer than 350,000 distinct CDR3 sequences, around 60% recorded once. Researchers drew blood RNA from unsorted whole blood and extracted germline DNA as well. Patients were chronically HBV-infected and treatment-naive. Investigators obtained around 4 milliliters of peripheral blood ahead of surgery. Germline V gives CDR1 MNHNS, CDR2 SASEGT. The V end was cut by 3 bases, the J end by 4 bases, with 6 bases between. The CDR3 runs 12 residues.

These data come from a study of tumor-infiltrating lymphocytes in primary liver carcinoma. Study outcomes and limitations: Bulk, unsorted sampling meant CD4+ and CD8+ repertoires went uncompared. Lower overlap was observed for tumor-adjacent and tumor-blood pairs relative to tumor region pairs.

This sequence was found in a middle-aged man with primary liver carcinoma and hepatitis B virus infection. Sample: peripheral blood. V gene TRBV6-1 combines with J gene TRBJ1-2; no firm D call. In nucleotides, the CDR3 is TGTGCCAGCAGTGACCGGATCTATGGCTACACCTTC. As protein: CASSDRIYGYTF.